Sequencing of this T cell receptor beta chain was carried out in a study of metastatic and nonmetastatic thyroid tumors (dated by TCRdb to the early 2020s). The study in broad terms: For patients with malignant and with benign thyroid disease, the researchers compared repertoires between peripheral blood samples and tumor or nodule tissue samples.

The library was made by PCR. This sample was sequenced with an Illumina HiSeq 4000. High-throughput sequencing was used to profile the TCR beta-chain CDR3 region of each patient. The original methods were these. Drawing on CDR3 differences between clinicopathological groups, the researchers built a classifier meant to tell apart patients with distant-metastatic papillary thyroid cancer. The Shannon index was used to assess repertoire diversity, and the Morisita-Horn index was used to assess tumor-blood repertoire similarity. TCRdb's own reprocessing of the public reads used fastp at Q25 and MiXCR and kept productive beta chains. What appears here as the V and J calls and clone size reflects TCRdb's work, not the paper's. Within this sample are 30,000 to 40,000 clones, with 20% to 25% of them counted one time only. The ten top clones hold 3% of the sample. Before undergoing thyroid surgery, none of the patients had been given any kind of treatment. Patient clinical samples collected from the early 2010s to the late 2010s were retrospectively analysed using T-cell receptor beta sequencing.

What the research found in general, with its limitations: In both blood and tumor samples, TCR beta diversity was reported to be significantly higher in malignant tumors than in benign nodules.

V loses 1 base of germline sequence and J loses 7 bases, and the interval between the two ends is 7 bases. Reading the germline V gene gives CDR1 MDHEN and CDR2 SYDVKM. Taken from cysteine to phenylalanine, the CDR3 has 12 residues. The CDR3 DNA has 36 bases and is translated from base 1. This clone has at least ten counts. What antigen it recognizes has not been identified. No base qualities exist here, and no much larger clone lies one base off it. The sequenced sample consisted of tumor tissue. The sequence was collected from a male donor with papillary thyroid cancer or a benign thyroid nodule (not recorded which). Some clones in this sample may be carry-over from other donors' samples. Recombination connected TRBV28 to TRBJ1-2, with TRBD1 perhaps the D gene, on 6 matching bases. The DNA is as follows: TGTGCCAGCAGTTTATTACAGGGTGGCTACACCTTC. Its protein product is CASSLLQGGYTF.